Listed here are 9 T cell receptor beta chains from one sample, sequenced in a study of regulatory T cells in long-lasting Graves disease. Library construction for TCR beta used iRepertoire HTBI primers and Arm-PCR of CDR3 regions. TCRdb recomputed calls from the multiplex PCR reads with MiXCR, one row per CDR3 protein. The sample lists some 250,000 distinct CDR3 sequences; 15% to 20% were seen once. The time point is: newly diagnosed GD, antithyroid drugs for less than 3 months. Scientists built the TCR library using RNA that was extracted from PBMCs. These data are also associated with another study on T cells in Graves' hyperthyroidism and ophthalmopathy.

The material sequenced was peripheral blood mononuclear cells (PBMCs), taken at new diagnosis, from a patient treated with antithyroid drugs. Every receptor here comes from a woman in her 30s with Graves disease.

This clonotype has at least ten counts. The chain couples TRBV27 to TRBJ2-7; D remains ambiguous. This CDR3 comprises 14 residues. V lost 3 bases, J lost 3 bases, and 12 bases lay in between. Germline lookup yields CDR1 MNHEY and CDR2 SMNVEV (reference sequence). CDR3 region: CASSLAGPGYEQYF. The CDR3 region has the DNA TGTGCCAGCAGTTTGGCCGGGCCGGGCTACGAGCAGTACTTC.

This clonotype was seen repeatedly, ten times or more. V gene TRBV2 combines with J gene TRBJ1-6, with D unclear. CDR3 length: 13 amino acids. The V gene lost 3 bases and the J gene lost 8 bases, with 8 bases spanning the gap. CDR1 and CDR2 from the germline V gene are SNHLY and FYNNEI. The CDR3 nucleotides are TGTGCCAGCAGTGAGTCTACAGATTCACCCCTCCACTTT. Its protein is CASSESTDSPLHF.

This clonotype was picked up many times. One junction end does not reproduce the germline sequence, and a read error may be involved. The chain carries TRBV4-1 and TRBJ1-1; the D is unclear. The CDR3 runs 11 residues. The germline CDR1 and CDR2 sequences are MGHRA and YSYEKL. The CDR3 DNA reads as TGTGCCAGCAGCCAAGAGCGGAGGACTTTCTTT. Protein product: CASSQERRTFF.

This clonotype was seen ten or more times. The gene calls are TRBV12-3 or TRBV12-4 and TRBJ2-3, with D perhaps matching TRBD1 or TRBD2 (6 bases each). This CDR3 is built from 15 residues. V lost 6 bases to trimming and J lost 1 base, with 14 bases between them. CDR3 nucleotide sequence: TGTGCCAGCAGCAGTAGGGGGGATGGCACAGATACGCAGTATTTT. Amino acids: CASSSRGDGTDTQYF.

This clonotype came up many times. The chain links TRBV12-3 or TRBV12-4 to TRBJ2-1; D gene unclear. The V and J ends lost 10 bases and 7 bases respectively, with 11 bases between them. The CDR3 contains 11 residues. The CDR3 spells CAIKGRNEQFF. CDR3 nucleotide sequence: TGTGCCATCAAAGGGCGGAATGAGCAGTTCTTC.

This clonotype came up many times. J is TRBJ2-7 and V is TRBV4-1; the match to TRBD2 covers 9 bases. The V gene end was trimmed by 2 bases and the J gene end by 1 base; junction bases not matched to a gene: 12. CDR3 length: 18 residues. Germline V gene sequence: CDR1 MGHRA, CDR2 YSYEKL. The CDR3 nucleotides are TGCGCCAGCAGCCAATTAAGAATGTGGCTAGCGGGGTCCTACGAGCAGTACTTC. Its protein is CASSQLRMWLAGSYEQYF.

This clonotype was recorded many times. The rearrangement links TRBV11-1 to TRBJ1-5, with 9 bases identical to TRBD1. The CDR3 is 15 amino acids. Trimming at V came to 5 bases and at J to 4 bases, leaving 6 bases not matched to a gene. Germline V CDR1 and CDR2: SGHAT, FQDESV (reference sequence). CDR3 loop: CASSRTQGANQPQHF. The CDR3 DNA sequence: TGTGCCAGCAGCAGAACACAGGGGGCAAATCAGCCCCAGCATTTT. Looking up the rest from reference TRBV11-1 and TRBJ1-5 gives the full variable domain: EAEVAQSPRYKITEKSQAVAFWCDPISGHATLYWYRQILGQGPELLVQFQDESVVDDSQLPKDRFSAERLKGVDSTLKIQPAELGDSAMYLCASSRTQGANQPQHFGDGTRLSIL.

This clonotype was recorded at least ten times. The rearrangement uses TRBV18 and TRBJ2-7, with 12 positions matching TRBD2. CDR1 is KGHSH and CDR2 is LQKENI in the germline V gene. This CDR3 comprises 15 residues. V lost 3 bases to trimming and J lost 4 bases; unmatched junction nucleotides: 4. The CDR3 DNA is TGTGCCAGCTCACCCGGACTAGCGGGAACGTACGAGCAGTACTTC. Its protein is CASSPGLAGTYEQYF.

The CDR3 spells CASSGSRGAGTDTQYF. For the CDR3, the DNA is TGTGCCAGCAGCGGATCACGGGGGGCGGGGACAGATACGCAGTATTTT. The chain recombines TRBV5-4 with TRBJ2-3; the D gene is possibly TRBD2 (7 bases). Germline V CDR1 and CDR2: SGHNT, YYREEE (reference sequence). With 4 bases removed from V and 3 bases from J, the gap between germline ends came to 18 bases. CDR3 length: 16 residues.